The 2 T cell receptor beta chains below were found in one sample sequenced in a study of T cell repertoires and HLA-DP antigens. These TCRs' antigens remain unknown. This table comes from immunoSEQ multiplex PCR, and its TCRdb copy is limited to in-frame clones, with some not included. This table holds some 110,000 clones, 85% to 95% found once. The sequencing input was CD4+ T cells from PBMCs. Receptors originate from a woman between 18 and 29 years old in good health and CMV-seronegative.

The rearrangement uses TRBV6-5 and TRBJ2-1; 8 bases line up with TRBD2. V shed 3 bases, J shed 4 bases, and the junction held 8 bases outside the gene matches. Germline CDR1 MNHEY, CDR2 SVGAGI. The CDR3 sequence is 16 residues long. CDR3 residues: CASSYDGTRTYNEQFF. CDR3 in DNA: TGTGCCAGCAGTTATGATGGGACTAGAACATACAATGAGCAGTTCTTC.

V and J are TRBV7-3 and TRBJ2-6; D is unresolved. This CDR3 spans 13 amino acids. Germline V gene sequence: CDR1 SGHTA, CDR2 FQGTGA. The V end lost 3 bases, the J end lost 9 bases, and 9 bases lay between the germline ends. CDR3: CASSFAPLNVLTF. CDR3 DNA sequence: TGTGCCAGCAGCTTTGCCCCGCTCAACGTCCTGACTTTC. Variable domain in full (rest from reference TRBV7-3 and TRBJ2-6): GAGVSQTPSNKVTEKGKYVELRCDPISGHTALYWYRQSLGQGPEFLIYFQGTGAADDSGLPNDRFFAVRPEGSVSTLKIQRTERGDSAVYLCASSFAPLNVLTFGAGSRLTVL.